Below, 8 T cell receptor beta chains from the same sample are listed, as sequenced in a study of blood T cell repertoires in COVID-19. Clones were read by immunoSEQ multiplex PCR, and TCRdb kept only the in-frame ones, dropping some. The sample yields around 300,000 clones, more than 80% seen once. Material for sequencing was PBMCs or T cells enriched from blood (not recorded which). The receptors originated from a woman aged 30 to 39 who had recovered from COVID-19.

The chain uses TRBV4-1 and TRBJ1-2; D might be TRBD1 (5 bases). The V end lost 1 base, the J end lost 2 bases, and 14 bases lay between the germline ends. Per the germline V gene, CDR1 is MGHRA and CDR2 is YSYEKL. The CDR3 contains 16 residues. The CDR3 DNA reads TGCGCCAGCAGCCAAGGGTACAGCCAGGGAAACTATGGCTACACCTTC. Translated, it gives CASSQGYSQGNYGYTF.

The rearrangement uses TRBV19 and TRBJ2-7, with D uncertain. Germline V lookup: CDR1 LNHDA, CDR2 SQIVND (reference sequence). This CDR3 region has 13 residues. V lost 3 bases to trimming and J lost 1 base, with 7 bases between them. As DNA, the CDR3 is TGTGCCAGTAGTATTTTTATTTCCTACGAGCAGTACTTC. This gives the protein CASSIFISYEQYF.

The chain carries TRBV27 and TRBJ1-6; weak D call: TRBD1 (6 bases). CDR1 is MNHEY and CDR2 is SMNVEV in the germline V gene (reference sequence). Trimming cost V 8 bases and J 7 bases, with 15 bases left between them. This CDR3 contains 14 residues. CDR3 bases: TGTGCCAGCCGAATTCCAGGACAGAATTCACCCCTCCACTTT. This encodes CASRIPGQNSPLHF.

The sample holds one count of this clone. The chain uses TRBV28 and TRBJ1-6; a possible D gene is TRBD1 (6 bases). Trimming removed 5 bases from V and 0 bases from J, with 20 bases in between. Germline V gene data show CDR1 as MDHEN and CDR2 as SYDVKM. The CDR3 is made up of 19 amino acids. DNA for the CDR3: TGTGCCAGCAGTCCTTATGACAGGTCCTTGAGCTCCTATAATTCACCCCTCCACTTT. It translates to CASSPYDRSLSSYNSPLHF.

The chain uses TRBV28 and TRBJ2-7, with no clear D. V was pared by 6 bases and J by 3 bases, with 15 bases between. In germline, CDR1 is MDHEN, CDR2 SYDVKM. This CDR3 is built from 14 residues. The CDR3 loop is CASRLTFPGYEQYF. The CDR3 DNA reads as TGTGCCAGCAGGTTGACTTTCCCCGGCTACGAGCAGTACTTC.

CDR3 sequence (DNA): TGTGCCAGCAGTTTGTGGACAGGGGGCGGCAATCAGCCCCAGCATTTT. As protein: CASSLWTGGGNQPQHF. The chain carries TRBV28 and TRBJ1-5; TRBD1 agrees at 11 bases. In germline, CDR1 is MDHEN, CDR2 SYDVKM. The CDR3 is 16 amino acids. Unmatched junction bases numbered 3, after V lost 3 bases and J lost 2 bases.

The V gene is TRBV19, the J gene TRBJ2-5; D is possibly TRBD2 (5 bases). Germline V gives CDR1 LNHDA, CDR2 SQIVND (reference sequence). The CDR3 loop spans 13 amino acids. Trimming removed 6 bases at V and 5 bases at J, with 13 bases between. The CDR3 nucleotides read TGTGCCAGTAGCCCCGCGTCGGGGGAGACCCAGTACTTC. It translates to CASSPASGETQYF.

The rearrangement joins TRBV29-1 to TRBJ2-2, with 8 bases lining up with TRBD1. V was clipped by 5 bases and J by 4 bases; unmatched bases: 3. Per the germline V gene, CDR1 is SQVTM and CDR2 is ANQGSEA. The CDR3 sequence is 13 residues long. The CDR3 nucleotides read TGCAGCGTTTACAGGGGGACCACCGGGGAGCTGTTTTTT. This encodes CSVYRGTTGELFF.